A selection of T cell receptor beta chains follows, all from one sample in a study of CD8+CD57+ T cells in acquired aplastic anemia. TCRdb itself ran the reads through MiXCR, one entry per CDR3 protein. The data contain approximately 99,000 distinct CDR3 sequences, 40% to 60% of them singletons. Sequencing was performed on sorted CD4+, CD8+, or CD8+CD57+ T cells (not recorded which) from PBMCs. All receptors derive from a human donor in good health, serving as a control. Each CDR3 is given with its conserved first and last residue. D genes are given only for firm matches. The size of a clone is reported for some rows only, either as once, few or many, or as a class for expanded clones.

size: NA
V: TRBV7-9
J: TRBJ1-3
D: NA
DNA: TGTGCCAGCAGCTCAGCCGACAGCTTTGGAAACACCATATATTTT
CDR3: CASSSADSFGNTIYF

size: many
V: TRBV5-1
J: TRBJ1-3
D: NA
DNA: TGCGCCAGCAGCCCGGACAGCATGAGCTCTGGAAACACCATATATTTT
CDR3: CASSPDSMSSGNTIYF

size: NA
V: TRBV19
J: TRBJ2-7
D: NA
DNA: TGTGCCAGTAGTATTGGCAGGAGCAACGAGCAGTACTTC
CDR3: CASSIGRSNEQYF

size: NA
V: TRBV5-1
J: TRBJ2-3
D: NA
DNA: TGCGCCAGCAGCCACGACCGGGACAAGTTAACGGATACGCAGTATTTT
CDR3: CASSHDRDKLTDTQYF

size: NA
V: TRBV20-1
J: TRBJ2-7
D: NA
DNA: TGCAGTGCTAGGGCGAGCTCCTACGAGCAGTACTTC
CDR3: CSARASSYEQYF

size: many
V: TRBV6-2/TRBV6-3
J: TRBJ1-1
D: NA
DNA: TGTGCCAGCAGTTACGGCCAATACACTGAAGCTTTCTTT
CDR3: CASSYGQYTEAFF

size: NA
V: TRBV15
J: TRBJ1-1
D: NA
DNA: TGTGCCACCTCGTCATGGGGCACTGAAGCTTTCTTT
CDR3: CATSSWGTEAFF

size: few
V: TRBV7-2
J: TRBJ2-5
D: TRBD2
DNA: TGTGCCAGCAGCTCAACACTAGCGGGGGGCCGAGAGACCCAGTACTTC
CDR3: CASSSTLAGGRETQYF

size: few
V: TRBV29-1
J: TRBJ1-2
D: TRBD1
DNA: TGCAGCGTTGGGACAGGTTATGGCTACACCTTC
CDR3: CSVGTGYGYTF

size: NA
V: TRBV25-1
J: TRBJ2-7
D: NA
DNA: TGTGCCAGCAGTGAATCGGGACTGGACGAGCAGTACTTC
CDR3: CASSESGLDEQYF

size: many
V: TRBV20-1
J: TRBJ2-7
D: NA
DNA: TGCAGTGCTAGAAGTCACAACTCTTACGAGCAGTACTTC
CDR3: CSARSHNSYEQYF

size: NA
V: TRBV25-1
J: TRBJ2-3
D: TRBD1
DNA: TGTGCCAGCAGAATGACAGGGGGCGATACGCAGTATTTT
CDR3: CASRMTGGDTQYF

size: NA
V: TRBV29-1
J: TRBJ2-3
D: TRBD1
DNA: TGCAGCGTTGCCGACAGGGGGTCTGTCTGGGATACGCAGTATTTT
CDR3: CSVADRGSVWDTQYF

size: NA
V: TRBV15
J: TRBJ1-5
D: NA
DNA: TGTGCCACCAGCAGATCCCAGGGTGTAGGGCAGCCCCAGCATTTT
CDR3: CATSRSQGVGQPQHF

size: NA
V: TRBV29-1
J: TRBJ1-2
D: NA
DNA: TGCAGCGTTGGAGTTGGCTATGGCTACACCTTC
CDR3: CSVGVGYGYTF

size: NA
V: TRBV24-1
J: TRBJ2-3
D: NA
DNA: TGTGCCACCAGTGATAATGGGGGACCCACAGATACGCAGTATTTT
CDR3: CATSDNGGPTDTQYF

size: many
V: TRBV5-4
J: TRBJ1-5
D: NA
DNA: TGTGCCTATGGGGGGAGGCTCAATCAGCCCCAGCATTTT
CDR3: CAYGGRLNQPQHF

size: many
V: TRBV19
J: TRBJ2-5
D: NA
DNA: TGTGCCAGTAGTATAGCCCCCCAGGGGCTCCGGCGGACCCAGTACTTC
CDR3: CASSIAPQGLRRTQYF

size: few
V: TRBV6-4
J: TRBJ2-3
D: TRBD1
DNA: TGTGCCAGCAGTGACTCCACAGGGGCAGATACGCAGTATTTT
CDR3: CASSDSTGADTQYF

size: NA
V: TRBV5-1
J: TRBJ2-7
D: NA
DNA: TGCGCCAGCAGCTTGGGCGGGGGCGAGCAGCACTTC
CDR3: CASSLGGGEQHF

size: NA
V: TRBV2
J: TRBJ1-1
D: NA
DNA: TGTGCCAGCAGTGGGACAGCATCTGAAGCTTTCTTT
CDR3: CASSGTASEAFF

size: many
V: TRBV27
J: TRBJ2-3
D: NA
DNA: TGTGCCAGCAACAGGGGCACAGATACGCAGTATTTT
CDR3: CASNRGTDTQYF

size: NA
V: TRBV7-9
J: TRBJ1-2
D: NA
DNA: TGTGCCAGCAGCACCCGGGACACTGGTTATGGCTACACCTTC
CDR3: CASSTRDTGYGYTF

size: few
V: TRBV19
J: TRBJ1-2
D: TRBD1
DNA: TGTGCCAGTAGTTCCGGGACAGGGGTCTATGGCTACACCTTC
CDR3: CASSSGTGVYGYTF

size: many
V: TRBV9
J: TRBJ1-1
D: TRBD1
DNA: TGTGCCAGCAGCGGGACAGGGGGGAACACTGAAGCTTTCTTT
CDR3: CASSGTGGNTEAFF

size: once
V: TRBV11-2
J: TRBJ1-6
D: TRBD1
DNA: TGTGCCAGCAGCCCCCGGGACAGGGGCTATAATTCACCCCTCCACTTT
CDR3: CASSPRDRGYNSPLHF

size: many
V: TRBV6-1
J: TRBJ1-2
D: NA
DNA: TGTGCCAGCAGACCCCACGCTACTAACTATGGCTACACCTTC
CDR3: CASRPHATNYGYTF

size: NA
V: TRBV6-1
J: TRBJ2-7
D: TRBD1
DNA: TGTGCCAGCAGCCAGCAGGGGGCGCCTACCTACGAGCAGTACTTC
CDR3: CASSQQGAPTYEQYF

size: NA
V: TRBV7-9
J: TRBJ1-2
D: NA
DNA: TGTGCCAGCAGCTTAGGGGGTATGGATGGCTACACCTTC
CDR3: CASSLGGMDGYTF

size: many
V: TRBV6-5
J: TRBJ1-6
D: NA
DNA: TGTGCCAGCAGTTCCTCCACGGAGCTAAATTCACCCCTCCACTTT
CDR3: CASSSSTELNSPLHF

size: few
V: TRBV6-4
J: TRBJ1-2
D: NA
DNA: TGTGCCAGCAGTGCAGCCGGGAACACGGGCTATGGCTACACCTTC
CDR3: CASSAAGNTGYGYTF

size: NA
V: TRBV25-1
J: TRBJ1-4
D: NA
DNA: TGTGCCAGCAGTGAATATATTGTCGGCAGGGACTATGAAAAACTGTTTTTT
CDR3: CASSEYIVGRDYEKLFF

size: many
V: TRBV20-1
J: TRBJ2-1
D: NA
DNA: TGCAGTGCTAGAGATCGATCGGGCCTATCCGGCAATGAGCAGTTCTTC
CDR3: CSARDRSGLSGNEQFF

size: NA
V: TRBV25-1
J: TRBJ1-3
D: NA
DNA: TGTGCCAGCAGTGAAGCGGGACAAAGAAACACCATATATTTT
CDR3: CASSEAGQRNTIYF

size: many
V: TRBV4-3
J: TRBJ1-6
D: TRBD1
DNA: TGCGCCAGCAGCCTCCGATGGGACAGGGGCTATAATTCACCCCTCCACTTT
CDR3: CASSLRWDRGYNSPLHF

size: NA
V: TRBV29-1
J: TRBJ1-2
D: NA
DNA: TGCAGCGTTGAAGACGTTTACCGGCAGGATTATGGCTACACCTTC
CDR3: CSVEDVYRQDYGYTF